This T cell receptor (beta chain) was recorded in a study of PD-L1 blockade in urothelial cancer. Study-level information: Blood was analyzed 3 weeks (second dose) and 6 weeks after treatment start.

The assay was immunoSEQ multiplex PCR, and TCRdb's table has in-frame clones only and misses some. This table holds approximately 65,000 clones, about 89% found once. The CDR3 runs to 13 residues. Germline V gene sequence: CDR1 GTSNPN, CDR2 SVGIG (reference sequence). The V gene end was trimmed by 4 bases and the J gene end by 4 bases; junction bases not matched to a gene: 7. This sample comprised PBMCs, obtained around atezolizumab (anti-PD-L1) treatment. The TCR originated in a man between 60 and 70 years old with urothelial cancer. V and J are TRBV30 and TRBJ2-7; 7 bases are a match to TRBD1. The DNA of the CDR3 is TGTGCCTGGATTACAGGACAGGCTTACGAGCAGTACTTC. It encodes CAWITGQAYEQYF.